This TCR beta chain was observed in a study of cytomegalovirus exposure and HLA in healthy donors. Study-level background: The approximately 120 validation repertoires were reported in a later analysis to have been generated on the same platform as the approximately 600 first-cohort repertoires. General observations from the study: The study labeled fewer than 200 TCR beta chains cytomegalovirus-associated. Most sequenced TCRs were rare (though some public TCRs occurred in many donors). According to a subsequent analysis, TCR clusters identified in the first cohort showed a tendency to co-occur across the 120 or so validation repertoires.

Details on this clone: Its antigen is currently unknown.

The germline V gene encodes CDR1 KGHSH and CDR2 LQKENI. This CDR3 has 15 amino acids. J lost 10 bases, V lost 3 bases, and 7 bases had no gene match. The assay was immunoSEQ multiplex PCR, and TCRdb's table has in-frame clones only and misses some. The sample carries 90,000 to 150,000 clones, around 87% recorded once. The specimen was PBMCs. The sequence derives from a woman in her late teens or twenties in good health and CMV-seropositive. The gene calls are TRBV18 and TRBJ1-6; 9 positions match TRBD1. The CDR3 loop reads CASSPDRGGGSPLHF. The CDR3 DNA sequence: TGTGCCAGCTCACCGGACAGGGGAGGTGGATCACCCCTCCACTTT.